Listed below are T cell receptor beta chains from one sample, sequenced in a study of tumor-infiltrating lymphocytes in localized non-small cell lung cancer. Data came from immunoSEQ multiplex PCR; TCRdb stores just in-frame clones and leaves some out. The sample yields about 8,500 clones, about 77% seen once. The sample comprised uninvolved lung tissue not adjacent to the tumor. The source is a human donor with non-small cell lung cancer. Each CDR3 is given with its conserved first and last residue. A D gene is named only where the DNA matches it firmly. The listing skips clone size in some rows; elsewhere it reads once, few, many or a size class.

. | TRBJ2-1 | . | TRBV4-2 | CASRSGNNEQFF | TGTGCCAGCAGGTCGGGTAACAATGAGCAGTTCTTC
. | TRBJ1-3 | . | TRBV6-5 | CASSLGRDSSGSTIYF | TGTGCCAGCAGTTTGGGCAGAGACAGCTCTGGAAGCACCATATATTTT
. | TRBJ1-1 | few | TRBV2 | CASSGRFMNTEAFF | TGTGCCAGCAGTGGCAGATTCATGAACACTGAAGCTTTCTTT
TRBD1 | TRBJ1-1 | . | TRBV11-3 | CASTSRGQGSTEAFF | TGTGCCAGCACCTCGAGGGGACAGGGGAGCACTGAAGCTTTCTTT
TRBD1 | TRBJ2-1 | . | TRBV19 | CASSRRDRATYNEQFF | TGTGCCAGTAGTAGAAGGGACAGGGCTACCTACAATGAGCAGTTCTTC
. | TRBJ2-5 | medium-sized | TRBV12-1 | CASSSRETQYF | TGTGCCAGCAGCTCGAGGGAGACCCAGTACTTC
TRBD1 | TRBJ2-7 | . | TRBV5-1 | CASSLAGGFYEQYF | TGCGCCAGCAGTTTGGCAGGGGGATTCTACGAGCAGTACTTC
TRBD1 | TRBJ1-2 | . | TRBV25-1 | CASSGEGQGPYGYTF | TGTGCCAGCAGTGGAGAGGGACAGGGCCCCTATGGCTACACCTTC
. | TRBJ2-5 | . | TRBV7-9 | CASSPIGAPRETQYF | TGTGCCAGCAGCCCGATCGGGGCGCCTCGGGAGACCCAGTACTTC
. | TRBJ2-1 | . | TRBV6-5 | CASSYSQGSYNEQFF | TGTGCCAGCAGTTACTCCCAGGGCTCCTACAATGAGCAGTTCTTC
TRBD1 | TRBJ2-7 | . | TRBV7-9 | CASGNRGQSYEQYF | TGTGCCAGCGGAAACAGGGGGCAATCCTACGAGCAGTACTTC
. | TRBJ1-1 | . | TRBV5-1 | CASSSLGRGTEAFF | TGCGCCAGCAGCTCCCTGGGAAGAGGGACTGAAGCTTTCTTT
. | TRBJ2-7 | once | TRBV4-1 | CASSQDNGVQYF | TGCGCCAGCAGCCAAGATAACGGGGTCCAGTACTTC
. | TRBJ1-1 | . | TRBV13 | CASTFAARPNTEAFF | TGTGCCAGCACCTTCGCCGCGAGACCGAACACTGAAGCTTTCTTT
. | TRBJ1-1 | . | TRBV6-6 | CASTRDSSGTEAFF | TGTGCCAGCACTCGGGACTCCTCGGGCACTGAAGCTTTCTTT
. | TRBJ1-3 | . | TRBV19 | CASTRQGTGNTIYF | TGTGCCAGTACTCGGCAGGGGACTGGAAACACCATATATTTT
. | TRBJ2-5 | . | TRBV6-6 | CASSIQETQYF | TGTGCCAGCAGTATTCAAGAGACCCAGTACTTC
TRBD2 | TRBJ2-5 | . | TRBV5-4 | CASSETGTSDETQYF | TGTGCCAGCAGCGAGACCGGGACTAGCGATGAGACCCAGTACTTC
. | TRBJ1-4 | . | TRBV7-2 | CASSLRGLSYEKLFF | TGTGCCAGCAGTCTCAGGGGACTTTCTTATGAAAAACTGTTTTTT
. | TRBJ1-5 | . | TRBV6-1 | CASSELGPQHF | TGTGCCAGCAGTGAATTGGGGCCCCAGCATTTT
TRBD2 | TRBJ2-5 | . | TRBV5-1 | CASSGGGLAGAGETQYF | TGCGCCAGCAGCGGGGGCGGACTAGCGGGGGCCGGAGAGACCCAGTACTTC
TRBD1 | TRBJ2-7 | . | TRBV7-8 | CASSRQAGTGSYEQYF | TGTGCCAGCAGCCGCCAGGCCGGGACAGGGTCCTACGAGCAGTACTTC
. | TRBJ2-1 | . | TRBV14 | CASSQERGPWNEQFF | TGTGCCAGCAGCCAAGAGAGGGGCCCGTGGAATGAGCAGTTCTTC
. | TRBJ1-1 | . | TRBV7-2 | CASSPREGRAEAFF | TGTGCCAGCAGTCCCCGGGAGGGCCGTGCTGAAGCTTTCTTT
. | TRBJ2-5 | . | TRBV6-6 | CASSYGETQYF | TGTGCCAGCAGTTACGGAGAGACCCAGTACTTC
. | TRBJ1-2 | once | TRBV5-1 | CASSLNGLPYGYTF | TGCGCCAGCAGCTTAAATGGACTTCCCTATGGCTACACCTTC
. | TRBJ1-5 | once | TRBV28 | CASSLRGGQPQHF | TGTGCCAGCAGTTTAAGGGGAGGACAGCCCCAGCATTTT
TRBD1 | TRBJ1-2 | few | TRBV5-1 | CASRYFTRTGGDGYTF | TGCGCCAGCAGGTACTTCACTCGGACAGGGGGCGATGGCTACACCTTC
. | TRBJ1-5 | few | TRBV27 | CASSGKPSNQPQHF | TGTGCCAGCAGCGGAAAACCCAGCAATCAGCCCCAGCATTTT
. | TRBJ2-3 | . | TRBV2 | CASSVGYGTDTQYF | TGTGCCAGCAGTGTGGGGTACGGCACAGATACGCAGTATTTT
. | TRBJ2-3 | few | TRBV11-1 | CASSFRTDTQYF | TGTGCCAGCAGCTTTAGAACAGATACGCAGTATTTT
TRBD2 | TRBJ2-5 | . | TRBV5-1 | CASKSGNGGGQETQYF | TGCGCCAGCAAGAGTGGTAACGGGGGGGGCCAAGAGACCCAGTACTTC
. | TRBJ2-1 | large | TRBV6-6 | CASRGTGNEQFF | TGTGCCAGCAGGGGAACAGGGAATGAGCAGTTCTTC
. | TRBJ1-1 | medium-sized | TRBV5-5 | CASSLLRDTEAFF | TGTGCCAGCAGCTTGTTGAGGGACACTGAAGCTTTCTTT
. | TRBJ1-1 | . | TRBV19 | CASRRGAGTEAFF | TGTGCCAGTAGAAGGGGGGCCGGCACTGAAGCTTTCTTT
. | TRBJ2-1 | . | TRBV7-9 | CASSFAEIPNNEQFF | TGTGCCAGCAGCTTTGCAGAAATCCCCAACAATGAGCAGTTCTTC
TRBD1 | TRBJ2-3 | . | TRBV5-1 | CASSLAGQGSDTQYF | TGCGCCAGCAGCTTGGCGGGACAGGGGTCCGATACGCAGTATTTT
TRBD1 | TRBJ2-7 | . | TRBV6-5 | CASSKGQGALEQYF | TGTGCCAGCAGTAAGGGACAGGGGGCTCTCGAGCAGTACTTC
TRBD1 | TRBJ1-4 | . | TRBV7-2 | CASSEQGWSGEKLFF | TGTGCCAGCAGCGAACAGGGGTGGTCCGGTGAAAAACTGTTTTTT
TRBD1 | TRBJ1-2 | . | TRBV5-4 | CASSLEQGNYGYTF | TGTGCCAGCAGCTTGGAACAGGGGAACTATGGCTACACCTTC
. | TRBJ2-3 | . | TRBV11-2 | CASSRGGARQPTDTQYF | TGTGCCAGCAGCAGGGGGGGGGCCAGGCAACCCACAGATACGCAGTATTTT
. | TRBJ1-1 | once | TRBV14 | CASSQDETRVAFF | TGTGCCAGCAGCCAAGACGAAACCAGGGTTGCTTTCTTT
. | TRBJ1-2 | . | TRBV27 | CASSPTGGGNYGYTF | TGTGCCAGCAGCCCTACGGGGGGGGGTAACTATGGCTACACCTTC
. | TRBJ1-3 | . | TRBV25-1 | CASSGVGGPGNTIYF | TGTGCCAGCAGTGGGGTAGGGGGGCCGGGAAACACCATATATTTT
. | TRBJ1-5 | . | TRBV6-1 | CASSEYIRGGDQPQHF | TGTGCCAGCAGTGAATATATCAGGGGAGGGGATCAGCCCCAGCATTTT
. | TRBJ1-2 | once | TRBV18 | CASSPLQITGKDGYTF | TGTGCCAGCTCACCACTACAGATTACAGGGAAGGACGGCTACACCTTC
. | TRBJ1-2 | . | TRBV5-6 | CASSLVQGGGYTF | TGTGCCAGCAGCTTGGTACAGGGCGGTGGCTACACCTTC
. | TRBJ1-2 | . | TRBV30 | CAWTGRQAAYGYTF | TGTGCCTGGACGGGCCGACAGGCCGCCTATGGCTACACCTTC
. | TRBJ1-1 | . | TRBV6-5 | CASSYSPRLTEAFF | TGTGCCAGCAGTTACTCCCCAAGGCTCACTGAAGCTTTCTTT
. | TRBJ1-6 | . | TRBV19 | CASSIWPARPYNSPLHF | TGTGCCAGTAGTATTTGGCCAGCAAGACCGTATAATTCACCCCTCCACTTT
. | TRBJ1-3 | few | TRBV9 | CASSGLSGNTIYF | TGTGCCAGCAGCGGTCTTAGTGGAAACACCATATATTTT
. | TRBJ2-2 | . | TRBV19 | CASSMGPAGELFF | TGTGCCAGTAGTATGGGCCCGGCCGGGGAGCTGTTTTTT
. | TRBJ2-3 | . | TRBV19 | CASSATESTDTQYF | TGTGCCAGTAGCGCGACAGAGAGCACAGATACGCAGTATTTT